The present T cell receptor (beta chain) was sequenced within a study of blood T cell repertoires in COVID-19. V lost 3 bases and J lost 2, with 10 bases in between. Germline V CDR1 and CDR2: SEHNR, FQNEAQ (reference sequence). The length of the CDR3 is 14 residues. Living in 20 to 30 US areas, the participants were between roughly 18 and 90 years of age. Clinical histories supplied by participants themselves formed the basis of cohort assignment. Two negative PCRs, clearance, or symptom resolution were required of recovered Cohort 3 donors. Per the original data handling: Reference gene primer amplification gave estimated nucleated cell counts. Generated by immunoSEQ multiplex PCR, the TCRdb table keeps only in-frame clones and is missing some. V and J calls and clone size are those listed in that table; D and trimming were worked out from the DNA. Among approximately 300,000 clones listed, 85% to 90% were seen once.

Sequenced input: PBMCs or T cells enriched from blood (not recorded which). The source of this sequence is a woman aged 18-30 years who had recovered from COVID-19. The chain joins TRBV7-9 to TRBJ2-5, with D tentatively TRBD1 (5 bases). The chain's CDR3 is CASSFDSLQETQYF. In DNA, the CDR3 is TGTGCCAGCAGCTTCGACAGCCTACAAGAGACCCAGTACTTC.